This T cell receptor (beta chain) stems from a study of blood T cells in healthy people across ages. The study, taken as a whole, reports: It was found that TCR beta diversity correlated strongly with the percentage of naive T cells. Roughly linear declines in TCR beta diversity per million T cells occurred with age.

For the second PCR, which ran for roughly 6 to 12 cycles, a sample-barcoded 5' primer and a J-beta primer mix were used. Each cDNA molecule, via a template-switch adaptor with 12 random nucleotides, was tagged. TCRdb recomputed calls from the 5' RACE reads with MiXCR, one row per CDR3 protein. The sample gives around 1,900,000 distinct CDR3 sequences, approximately 40% of which show up once; 23% is in the top ten. Every sample yielded at least 6 million isolated PBMCs. Trimming took 4 bases from V and 2 from J; bases not matched to a gene: 10. CDR3 length equals 16 residues. Comments on this clonotype: Its antigen remains unknown.

The sequence was collected from a human donor in good health. The J gene is TRBJ1-2, the V gene TRBV12-3 or TRBV12-4; 7 bases are shared with TRBD1. The sample taken for sequencing was blood. This CDR3 is CASSSRALQGNYGYTF. The CDR3 bases are TGTGCCAGCAGTTCCCGGGCCTTACAGGGGAACTATGGCTACACCTTC.